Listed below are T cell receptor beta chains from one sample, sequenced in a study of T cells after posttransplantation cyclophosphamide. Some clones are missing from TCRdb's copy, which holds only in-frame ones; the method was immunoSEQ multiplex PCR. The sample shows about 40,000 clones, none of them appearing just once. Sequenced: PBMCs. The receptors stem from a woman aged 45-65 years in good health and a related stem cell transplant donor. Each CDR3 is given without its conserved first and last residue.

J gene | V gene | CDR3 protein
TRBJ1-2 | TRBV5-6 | ASSTLDRTQSDGYT
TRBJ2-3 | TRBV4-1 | ASSKGTGGDTDTQY
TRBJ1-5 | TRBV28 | ASSPTQGWEQPQH
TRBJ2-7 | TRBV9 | ASSVKGGQMSDEQY
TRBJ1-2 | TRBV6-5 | ASSTHRRYVYGYT
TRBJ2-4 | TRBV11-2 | ASSLAGGAKNIQY
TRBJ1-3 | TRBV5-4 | ASSLSLSRGDTIY
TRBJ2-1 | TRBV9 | ASSVAPAAGVEEQF
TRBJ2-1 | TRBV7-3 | ASSSTSQRYNEQF
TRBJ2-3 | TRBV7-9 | ASSVADREADTQY
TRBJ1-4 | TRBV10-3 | AIGQGGTNEKLF
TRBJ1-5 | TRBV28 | ASSRDIQPQH
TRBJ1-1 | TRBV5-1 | ASSPGTGGNSGTEAF
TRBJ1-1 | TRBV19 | ASSSRTGQNTEAF
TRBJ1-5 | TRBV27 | ASSRGYSNQPQH
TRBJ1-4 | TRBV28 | ASSLRLVEKLF
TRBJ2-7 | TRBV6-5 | ASSGTAYEQY
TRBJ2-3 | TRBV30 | AWSVLVSSTDTQY
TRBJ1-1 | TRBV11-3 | ASSWGQGAAEAF
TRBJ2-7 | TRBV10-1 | ASSEGPSYEQY
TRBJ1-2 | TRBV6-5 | ASSEVFRNGYT
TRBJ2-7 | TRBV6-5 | ASRTGTGDDEQY
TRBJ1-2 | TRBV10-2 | ASRPSAGQGGANYGYT
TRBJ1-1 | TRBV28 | ASSPGQGRASTEAF
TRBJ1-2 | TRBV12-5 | ASGPGTATRGYGYT
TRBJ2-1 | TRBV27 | ASSFRLAGGYWEF
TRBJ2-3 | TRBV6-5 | ASLSPGGTDTQY
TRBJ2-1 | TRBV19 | ASSINGKSLAVSYNEQF
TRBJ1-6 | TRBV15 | ATSRARGSPLH
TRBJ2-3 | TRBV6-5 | ASRGLTRNTDTQY
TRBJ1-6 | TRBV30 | AWRGQAYNSPLH
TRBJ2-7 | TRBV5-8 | ASSIYEQY
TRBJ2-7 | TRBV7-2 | ASSLTDRVDLDTSEQY
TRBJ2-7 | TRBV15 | ATSGRDSLPGEQY
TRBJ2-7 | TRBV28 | ASSPGLAATYEQY